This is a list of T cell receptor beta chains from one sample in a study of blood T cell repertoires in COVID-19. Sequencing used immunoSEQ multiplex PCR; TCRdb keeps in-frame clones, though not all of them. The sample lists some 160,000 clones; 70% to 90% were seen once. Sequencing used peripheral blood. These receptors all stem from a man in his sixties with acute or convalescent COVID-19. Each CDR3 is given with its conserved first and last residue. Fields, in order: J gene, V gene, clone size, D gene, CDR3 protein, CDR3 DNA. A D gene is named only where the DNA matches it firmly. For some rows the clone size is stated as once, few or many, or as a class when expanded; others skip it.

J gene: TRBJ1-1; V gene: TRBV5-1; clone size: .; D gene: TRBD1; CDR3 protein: CASSIGQGGNTEAFF; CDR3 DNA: TGCGCCAGCAGCATCGGACAGGGGGGTAACACTGAAGCTTTCTTT
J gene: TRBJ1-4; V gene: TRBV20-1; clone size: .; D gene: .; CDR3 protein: CSASTPGFREKLFF; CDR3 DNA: TGCAGTGCTAGTACGCCGGGTTTCCGGGAAAAACTGTTTTTT
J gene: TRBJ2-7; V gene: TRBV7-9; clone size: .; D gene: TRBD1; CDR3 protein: CASSMLSGTGVSEQYF; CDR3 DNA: TGTGCCAGCAGCATGCTATCCGGGACAGGGGTCTCCGAGCAGTACTTC
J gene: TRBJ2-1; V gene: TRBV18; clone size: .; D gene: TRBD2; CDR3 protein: CASSLGTSGGGEQFF; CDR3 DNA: TGTGCCAGCTCCCTCGGGACTAGCGGGGGAGGTGAGCAGTTCTTC
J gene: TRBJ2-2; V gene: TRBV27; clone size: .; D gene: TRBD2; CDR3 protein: CASSGLAGNTGELFF; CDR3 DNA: TGTGCCAGCAGTGGACTAGCGGGGAACACCGGGGAGCTGTTTTTT
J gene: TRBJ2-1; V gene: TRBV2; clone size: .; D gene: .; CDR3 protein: CASRGGAYNEQFF; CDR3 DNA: TGTGCCAGCAGGGGGGGGGCGTACAATGAGCAGTTCTTC
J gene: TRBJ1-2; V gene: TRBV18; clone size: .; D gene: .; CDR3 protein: CASSGGVDYGYTF; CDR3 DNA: TGTGCCAGCTCAGGAGGGGTTGACTATGGCTACACCTTC
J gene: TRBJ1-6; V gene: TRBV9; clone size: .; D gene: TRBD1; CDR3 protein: CASSGGQGSLNSPLHF; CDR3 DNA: TGTGCCAGCAGCGGCGGACAGGGAAGTTTAAATTCACCCCTCCACTTT
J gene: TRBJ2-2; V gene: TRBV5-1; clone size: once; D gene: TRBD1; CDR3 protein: CASSFDSGGTGELFF; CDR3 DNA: TGCGCCAGCAGCTTCGATTCAGGGGGAACCGGGGAGCTGTTTTTT
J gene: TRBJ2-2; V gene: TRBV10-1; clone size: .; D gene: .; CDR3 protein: CASSPGGGGELFF; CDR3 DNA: TGCGCCAGCAGTCCGGGTGGTGGCGGGGAGCTGTTTTTT
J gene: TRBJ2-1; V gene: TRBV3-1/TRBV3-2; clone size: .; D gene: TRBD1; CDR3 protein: CASTETQGAYNEQFF; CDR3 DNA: TGTGCCAGCACCGAAACACAGGGGGCCTACAATGAGCAGTTCTTC
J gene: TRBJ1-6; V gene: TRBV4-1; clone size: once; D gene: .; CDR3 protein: CASSQGRLDSPLHF; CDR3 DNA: TGCGCCAGCAGCCAGGGAAGACTAGATTCACCCCTCCACTTT
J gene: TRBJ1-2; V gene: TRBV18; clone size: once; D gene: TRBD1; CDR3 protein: CASSTGTEYGYTF; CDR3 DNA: TGTGCCAGCTCAACCGGGACAGAGTATGGCTACACCTTC
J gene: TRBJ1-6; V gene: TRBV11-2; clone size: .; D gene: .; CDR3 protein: CASSLPDRSNSPLHF; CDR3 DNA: TGTGCCAGCAGCTTACCGGACAGATCAAATTCACCCCTCCACTTT
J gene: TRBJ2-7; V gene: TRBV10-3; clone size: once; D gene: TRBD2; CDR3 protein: CAISAGLAGGLYEQYF; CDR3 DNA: TGTGCCATCAGTGCCGGACTAGCGGGGGGCCTCTACGAGCAGTACTTC
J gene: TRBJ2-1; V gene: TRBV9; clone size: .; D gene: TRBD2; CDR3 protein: CASSVASGRVKFF; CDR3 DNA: TGTGCCAGCAGCGTAGCCTCAGGGAGGGTAAAGTTCTTC